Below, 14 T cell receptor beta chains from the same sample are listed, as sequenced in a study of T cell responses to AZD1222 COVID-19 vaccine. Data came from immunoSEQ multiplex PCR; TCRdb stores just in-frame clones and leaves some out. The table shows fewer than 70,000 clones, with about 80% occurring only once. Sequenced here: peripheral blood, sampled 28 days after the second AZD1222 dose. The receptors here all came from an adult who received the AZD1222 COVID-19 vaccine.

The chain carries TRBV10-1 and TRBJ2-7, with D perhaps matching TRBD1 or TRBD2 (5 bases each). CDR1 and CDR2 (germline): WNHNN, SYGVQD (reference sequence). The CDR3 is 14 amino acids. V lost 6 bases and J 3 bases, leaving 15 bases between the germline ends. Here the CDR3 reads CASSGTGRNYEQYF. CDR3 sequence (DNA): TGCGCCAGCAGCGGGACGGGACGGAACTACGAGCAGTACTTC.

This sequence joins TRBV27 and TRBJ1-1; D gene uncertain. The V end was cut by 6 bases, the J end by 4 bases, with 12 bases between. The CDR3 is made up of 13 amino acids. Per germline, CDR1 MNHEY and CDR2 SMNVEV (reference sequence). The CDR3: CASSPGELTEAFF. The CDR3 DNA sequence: TGTGCCAGCAGCCCCGGAGAACTCACTGAAGCTTTCTTT.

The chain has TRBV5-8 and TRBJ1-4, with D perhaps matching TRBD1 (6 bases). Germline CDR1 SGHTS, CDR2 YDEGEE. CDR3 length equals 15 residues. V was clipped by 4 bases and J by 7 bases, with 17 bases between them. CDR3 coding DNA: TGTGCCAGCAGCCGCGGGGAGGGGGAATTTGAAAAACTGTTTTTT. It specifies CASSRGEGEFEKLFF.

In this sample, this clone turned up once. CDR3 nucleotide sequence: TGTGCCAGTAGTGTGACCGGGGAGCTGTTTTTT. It codes for CASSVTGELFF. The chain is built from TRBV19 and TRBJ2-2; D is unresolved. The germline V gene encodes CDR1 LNHDA and CDR2 SQIVND (reference sequence). Trimming cost V 5 bases and J 5 bases, with 3 bases left between them. This CDR3 contains 11 residues.

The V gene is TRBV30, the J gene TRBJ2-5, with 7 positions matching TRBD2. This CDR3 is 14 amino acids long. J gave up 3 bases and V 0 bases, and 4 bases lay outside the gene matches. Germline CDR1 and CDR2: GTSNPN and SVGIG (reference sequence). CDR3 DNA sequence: TGTGCCTGGAGTGTAGATCTAGCGGAAGAGACCCAGTACTTC. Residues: CAWSVDLAEETQYF. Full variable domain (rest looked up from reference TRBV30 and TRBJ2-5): SQTIHQWPATLVQPVGSPLSLECTVEGTSNPNLYWYRQAAGRGLQLLFYSVGIGQISSEVPQNLSASRPQDRQFILSSKKLLLSDSGFYLCAWSVDLAEETQYFGPGTRLLVL.

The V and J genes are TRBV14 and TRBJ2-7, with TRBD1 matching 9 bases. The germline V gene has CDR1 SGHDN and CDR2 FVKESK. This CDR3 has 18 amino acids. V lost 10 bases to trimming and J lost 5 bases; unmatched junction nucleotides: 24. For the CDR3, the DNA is TGTGCCACCAGACCCTCGGGACAGGGTTTTATGGGGCAGGACGAGCAGTACTTC. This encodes CATRPSGQGFMGQDEQYF.

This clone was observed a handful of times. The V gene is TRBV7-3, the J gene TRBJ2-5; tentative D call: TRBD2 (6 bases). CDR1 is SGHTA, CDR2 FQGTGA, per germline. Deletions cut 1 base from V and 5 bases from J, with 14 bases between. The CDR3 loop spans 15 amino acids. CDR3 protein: CASSLSGTSRETQYF. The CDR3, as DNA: TGTGCCAGCAGCTTAAGTGGGACTTCTAGGGAGACCCAGTACTTC. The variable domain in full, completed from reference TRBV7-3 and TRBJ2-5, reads GAGVSQTPSNKVTEKGKYVELRCDPISGHTALYWYRQSLGQGPEFLIYFQGTGAADDSGLPNDRFFAVRPEGSVSTLKIQRTERGDSAVYLCASSLSGTSRETQYFGPGTRLLVL.

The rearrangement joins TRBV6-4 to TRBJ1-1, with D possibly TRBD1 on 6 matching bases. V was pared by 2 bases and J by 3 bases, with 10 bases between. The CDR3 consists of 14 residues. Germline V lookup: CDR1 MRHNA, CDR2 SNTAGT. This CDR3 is CASSDEGGYTEAFF. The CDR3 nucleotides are TGTGCCAGCAGTGACGAGGGGGGATACACTGAAGCTTTCTTT.

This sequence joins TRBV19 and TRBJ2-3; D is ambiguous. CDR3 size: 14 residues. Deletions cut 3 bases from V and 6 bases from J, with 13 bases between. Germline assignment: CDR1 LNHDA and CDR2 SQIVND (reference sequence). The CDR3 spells CASSIGRLRDTQYF. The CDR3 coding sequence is TGTGCCAGTAGTATCGGACGTCTGAGGGATACGCAGTATTTT. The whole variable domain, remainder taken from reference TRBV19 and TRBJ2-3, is DGGITQSPKYLFRKEGQNVTLSCEQNLNHDAMYWYRQDPGQGLRLIYYSQIVNDFQKGDIAEGYSVSREKKESFPLTVTSAQKNPTAFYLCASSIGRLRDTQYFGPGTRLTVL.

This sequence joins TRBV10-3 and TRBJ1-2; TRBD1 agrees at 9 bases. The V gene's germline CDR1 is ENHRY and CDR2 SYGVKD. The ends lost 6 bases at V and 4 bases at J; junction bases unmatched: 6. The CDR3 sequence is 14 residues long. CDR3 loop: CAISSGQGPYGYTF. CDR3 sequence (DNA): TGTGCCATCAGCTCCGGACAGGGGCCCTATGGCTACACCTTC.

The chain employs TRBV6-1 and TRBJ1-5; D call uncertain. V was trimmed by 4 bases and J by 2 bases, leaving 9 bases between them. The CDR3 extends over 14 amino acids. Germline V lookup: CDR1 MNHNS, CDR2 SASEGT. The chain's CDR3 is CASSVALGNQPQHF. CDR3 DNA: TGTGCCAGCAGTGTAGCACTAGGCAATCAGCCCCAGCATTTT.

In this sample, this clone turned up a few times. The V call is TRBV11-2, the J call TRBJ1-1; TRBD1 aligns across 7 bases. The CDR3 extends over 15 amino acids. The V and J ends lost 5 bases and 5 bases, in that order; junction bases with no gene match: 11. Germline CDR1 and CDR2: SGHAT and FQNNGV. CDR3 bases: TGTGCCAGCAGCCTCCCGACAGGGCGTTTTACTGAAGCTTTCTTT. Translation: CASSLPTGRFTEAFF.

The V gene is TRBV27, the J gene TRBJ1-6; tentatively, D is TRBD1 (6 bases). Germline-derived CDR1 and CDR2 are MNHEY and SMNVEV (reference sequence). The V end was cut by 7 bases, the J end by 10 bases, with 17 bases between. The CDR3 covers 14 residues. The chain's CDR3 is CASTIQGGESPLHF. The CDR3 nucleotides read TGTGCCAGCACCATACAGGGTGGGGAATCACCCCTCCACTTT.

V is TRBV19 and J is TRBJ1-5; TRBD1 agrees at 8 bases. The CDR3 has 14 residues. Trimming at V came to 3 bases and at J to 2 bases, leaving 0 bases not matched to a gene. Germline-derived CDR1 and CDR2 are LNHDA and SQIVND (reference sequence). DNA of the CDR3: TGTGCCAGTAGTATGACAGGGGGCAATCAGCCCCAGCATTTT. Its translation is CASSMTGGNQPQHF.